This T cell receptor beta chain was obtained from a study of blood T cells in healthy people across ages. The wider study: Capture via template switching afforded approximately one barcoded beta molecule per two T cells.

Together with a sample-barcoded 5' primer, a J-beta primer mix was included in a second PCR lasting about 6 to 11 cycles. Researchers report that a template-switch adaptor with 12 random nucleotides tagged each cDNA molecule. TCRdb re-called the 5' RACE reads through MiXCR, storing one row per CDR3 protein. The profile shows over 1,300,000 distinct CDR3 sequences, roughly 59% of them singletons. Ten or more counts support this clonotype. Its cognate antigen is unknown. Germline lookup yields CDR1 SGHVS and CDR2 FNYEAQ. The CDR3 totals 15 residues. V was clipped by 1 base and J by 0 bases, with 10 bases between them. Study results and limitations: Whereas aged donors had fewer naive CD4+ cells, long-lived donors had more of them and higher diversity.

The specimen sequenced was blood. The clonotype was recovered from a man aged 18-30 years in good health. The genes are TRBV7-6 and TRBJ2-7, with D maybe TRBD2 (6 bases). The CDR3 region is CASSLEEGFSYEQYF. For the CDR3, the DNA is TGTGCCAGCAGCTTAGAGGAGGGTTTCTCCTACGAGCAGTACTTC.